The clone carrying this T cell receptor (beta chain) was observed a handful of times. What it binds is unknown. The data were taken from a study of cytomegalovirus exposure and HLA in healthy donors. General observations from the study: HLA alleles were associated with roughly 17,000 TCR beta sequences in a later analysis at 0.05 false discovery rate.

With 60 Vbeta and 13 Jbeta primers, the PCR was carried out. This table comes from immunoSEQ multiplex PCR, and its TCRdb copy is limited to in-frame clones, with some not included. The sample has fewer than 200,000 clones; just under 80% are singletons. V lost 1 base and J lost 4, with 13 bases in between. Germline V gene sequence: CDR1 LGHNA, CDR2 YNFKEQ. This CDR3 comprises 15 residues. This chain uses TRBV4-2 with TRBJ1-2; possible D gene TRBD1, 6 bases. The sequence was collected from a female donor in good health and CMV-seronegative. The sequencing sample was made of PBMCs. The DNA for the CDR3 is TGTGCCAGCAGCCAAGGTCGGCAGGGGCTCTATGGCTACACCTTC. Translated, it gives CASSQGRQGLYGYTF.